These 18 T cell receptor beta chains were sequenced from one sample in a study of blood T cell repertoires in COVID-19 (TCRdb year 2020). Library preparation employed the immunoSEQ multiplex PCR assay. This immuneACCESS table, as held by TCRdb, lists in-frame sequences with V and J called but not all clones. Of the missing ones, under half trace to an unresolved V gene in checked studies; the others have no known cause. Present in this sample are roughly 110,000 clones, around 89% of which were seen just once. The top ten hold approximately 19% of the sample. The sequencing sample was made of peripheral blood. Receptors were obtained from a human donor with acute or convalescent COVID-19. The donor label of this sample is uncertain.

This chain connects TRBV19 to TRBJ2-7; TRBD1 aligns across 8 bases. V was pared by 5 bases and J by 3 bases, with 9 bases of the junction left unmatched. This CDR3 spans 15 amino acids. Germline V lookup: CDR1 LNHDA, CDR2 SQIVND (reference sequence). The CDR3 here is CASSLAGGFNYEQYF. The DNA of the CDR3 is TGTGCCAGTAGTTTGGCAGGGGGCTTCAACTACGAGCAGTACTTC.

The V gene is TRBV5-1, the J gene TRBJ1-2; 9 nucleotides line up with TRBD1. V shed 0 bases and J 6 bases; nucleotides not matched to a gene: 6. This CDR3 has 15 residues. Germline V gene lookup returns CDR1 SGHRS and CDR2 YFSETQ. Here the CDR3 reads CASSLAADRGNGYTF. In DNA, the CDR3 is TGCGCCAGCAGCTTGGCCGCGGACAGGGGAAATGGCTACACCTTC.

V is TRBV6-4 and J is TRBJ2-1, with 13 bases matching TRBD2. V lost 0 bases to trimming and J lost 9 bases; unmatched junction nucleotides: 8. The germline gives CDR1 MRHNA, CDR2 SNTAGT. There are 17 residues in the CDR3. The CDR3 nucleotides read TGTGCCAGCAGTGACTCACCCTGGACTAGCGGGAGAGGTGAGCAGTTCTTC. Translated, it gives CASSDSPWTSGRGEQFF.

The chain uses TRBV28 and TRBJ1-2; 8 nucleotides match TRBD1. The J segment lost 8 bases and the V segment lost 5 bases, leaving 13 bases of the junction unmatched. The CDR3 sequence is 15 residues long. Germline V gene lookup returns CDR1 MDHEN and CDR2 SYDVKM. The CDR3 reads CASSRSDRDGAGYTF. In DNA, the CDR3 is TGTGCCAGCAGTCGGTCGGACAGGGACGGAGCGGGCTACACCTTC.

The rearrangement uses TRBV7-8 and TRBJ2-7; D gene ambiguous. Germline V lookup: CDR1 SGHVS, CDR2 FQNEAQ. The CDR3 runs to 15 residues. V was cut by 5 bases and J by 3 bases, with 17 bases left in between. The CDR3 loop is CASSHRFMLSYEQYF. In DNA, the CDR3 is TGTGCCAGCAGCCACCGCTTTATGTTGAGCTACGAGCAGTACTTC.

The chain recombines TRBV28 with TRBJ2-7; possibly TRBD1 for D (6 bases). The V gene lost 6 bases and the J gene lost 7 bases, with 16 bases spanning the gap. This CDR3 has 13 residues. CDR1 and CDR2 from the germline V gene are MDHEN and SYDVKM. The CDR3 loop is CASSPGQRGEQYF. Here the CDR3 DNA reads TGTGCCAGCAGCCCTGGACAGCGTGGGGAGCAGTACTTC.

V and J are TRBV7-2 and TRBJ1-4; D gene unclear. Germline V gene data show CDR1 as SGHTA and CDR2 as FQGNSA. V lost 0 bases, J lost 7 bases, and 6 bases lay in between. The CDR3 has 13 residues. CDR3 amino acids: CASSLARSEKLFF. The CDR3 DNA reads TGTGCCAGCAGCTTAGCACGGAGTGAAAAACTGTTTTTT.

As concerns this clone: A junction end diverges from the germline sequence, so it may reflect a read error. The rearrangement uses TRBV27 and TRBJ2-2; 10 nucleotides agree with TRBD1. The CDR3 runs to 16 residues. Germline V gene lookup returns CDR1 MNHEY and CDR2 SMNVEV (reference sequence). The CDR3 sequence: CASSLWTGGNSGELFF. CDR3 bases: TGTGCCAGCAGTTTGTGGACAGGGGGTAACAGCGGGGAGCTGTTTTTT.

CDR3 sequence reads: CASSGHGRGDYEQYF. For the CDR3, the DNA is TGTGCCAGCAGCGGACACGGGAGGGGCGATTACGAGCAGTACTTC. The rearrangement joins TRBV9 to TRBJ2-7, with 8 positions matching TRBD2. This CDR3 is built from 15 residues. Per the germline V gene, CDR1 is SGDLS and CDR2 is YYNGEE. With 3 bases clipped from V and 4 bases from J, the junction kept 9 bases outside the gene matches.

This sequence joins TRBV6-5 and TRBJ1-2; 8 bases are shared with TRBD1. Germline V gene sequence: CDR1 MNHEY, CDR2 SVGAGI. The CDR3 extends over 14 amino acids. V was pared by 7 bases and J by 5 bases, with 9 bases of the junction left unmatched. CDR3 in amino acids: CASNDNTGGYGYTF. The CDR3 nucleotides read TGTGCCAGCAACGATAATACAGGGGGTTATGGCTACACCTTC.

This rearrangement joins TRBV5-6 to TRBJ1-2; 9 bases line up with TRBD1. Trimming took 6 bases from V and 4 from J; bases not matched to a gene: 10. CDR1 and CDR2 (germline): SGHDT, YYEEEE. The CDR3 has 15 amino acids. The CDR3 bases are TGTGCCAGCAAGCCCGACAGGGGGGCCCCCTATGGCTACACCTTC. It translates to CASKPDRGAPYGYTF.

The chain combines TRBV9 with TRBJ2-1, with 9 bases identical to TRBD2. The CDR3 sequence is 18 residues long. Germline CDR1 SGDLS, CDR2 YYNGEE. The V segment lost 0 bases and the J segment 3 bases; nucleotides outside the gene matches: 10. The CDR3 DNA is TGTGCCAGCAGCGTAGCTGCGGGAGGGCGGGGCCACTACAATGAGCAGTTCTTC. As protein: CASSVAAGGRGHYNEQFF.

This chain connects TRBV4-1 to TRBJ2-1, with D possibly TRBD2 on 6 matching bases. The germline CDR1 and CDR2 sequences are MGHRA and YSYEKL. Trimming left V 3 bases short and J 0 bases short, with 15 bases between. The CDR3 is 17 residues long. CDR3 sequence reads: CASSQAASESSYNEQFF. The CDR3 DNA follows: TGCGCCAGCAGCCAGGCCGCTAGCGAGAGCTCCTACAATGAGCAGTTCTTC.

The gene calls are TRBV7-3 and TRBJ1-4; D gene uncertain. Germline V CDR1 and CDR2: SGHTA, FQGTGA. V shed 5 bases and J shed 3 bases, with 16 bases lying between them. The CDR3 length is 16 residues. This CDR3 is CASSRSRRVPNEKLFF. CDR3 bases: TGTGCCAGCAGCCGGAGCCGACGGGTTCCTAATGAAAAACTGTTTTTT.

The V and J genes are TRBV6-2 or TRBV6-3 and TRBJ2-4; D not resolved. This CDR3 comprises 14 residues. Germline V lookup: CDR1 MNHEY, CDR2 SVGEGT. With 5 bases removed from V and 2 bases from J, the gap between germline ends came to 10 bases. The CDR3 loop reads CASSVTTPKNIQYF. As DNA, the CDR3 is TGTGCCAGCAGTGTGACAACTCCCAAAAACATTCAGTACTTC.

This clone has just a few counts. DNA for the CDR3: TGCGCCAGCAGCTCGACAGGGGGCGCGGCTAACTATGGCTACACCTTC. It yields the protein CASSSTGGAANYGYTF. The chain joins TRBV5-1 to TRBJ1-2, with 10 bases matching TRBD1. Per the germline V gene, CDR1 is SGHRS and CDR2 is YFSETQ. The CDR3 contains 16 residues. Losses at the gene ends were 3 bases for V and 0 bases for J; bases not matched to a gene: 5.

DNA for the CDR3: TGCGCCAGCAGCCGGAGCTGGACTAATTCCTACGAGCAGTACTTC. It specifies CASSRSWTNSYEQYF. This chain joins TRBV4-3 and TRBJ2-7, with D perhaps matching TRBD2 (6 bases). The CDR3 extends over 15 amino acids. The ends were cut back, 4 bases at V and 1 base at J, with 14 bases in the middle. Germline-derived CDR1 and CDR2 are LGHNA and YSLEER.

This chain connects TRBV5-4 to TRBJ1-6; D may be TRBD1 (6 bases). CDR3 length equals 16 residues. In germline, CDR1 is SGHNT, CDR2 YYREEE (reference sequence). Trimming took 4 bases from V and 0 from J, leaving 11 bases between them. CDR3 region: CASSRGGRSYNSPLHF. The CDR3 DNA reads TGTGCCAGCAGCCGGGGGGGGCGCTCCTATAATTCACCCCTCCACTTT.